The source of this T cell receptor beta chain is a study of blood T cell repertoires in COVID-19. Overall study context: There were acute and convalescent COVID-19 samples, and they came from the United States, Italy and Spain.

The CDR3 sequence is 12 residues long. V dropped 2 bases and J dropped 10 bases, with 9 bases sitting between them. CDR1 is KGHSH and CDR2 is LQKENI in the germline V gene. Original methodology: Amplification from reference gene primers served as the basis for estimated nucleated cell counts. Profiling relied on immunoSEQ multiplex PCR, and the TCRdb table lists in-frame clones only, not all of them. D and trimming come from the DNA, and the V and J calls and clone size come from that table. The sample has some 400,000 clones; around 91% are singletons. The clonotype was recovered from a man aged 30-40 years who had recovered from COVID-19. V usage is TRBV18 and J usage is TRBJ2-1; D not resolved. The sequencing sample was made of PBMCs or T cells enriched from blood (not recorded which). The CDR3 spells CASSPFGAEQFF. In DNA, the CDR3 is TGTGCCAGCTCACCATTCGGTGCGGAGCAGTTCTTC.